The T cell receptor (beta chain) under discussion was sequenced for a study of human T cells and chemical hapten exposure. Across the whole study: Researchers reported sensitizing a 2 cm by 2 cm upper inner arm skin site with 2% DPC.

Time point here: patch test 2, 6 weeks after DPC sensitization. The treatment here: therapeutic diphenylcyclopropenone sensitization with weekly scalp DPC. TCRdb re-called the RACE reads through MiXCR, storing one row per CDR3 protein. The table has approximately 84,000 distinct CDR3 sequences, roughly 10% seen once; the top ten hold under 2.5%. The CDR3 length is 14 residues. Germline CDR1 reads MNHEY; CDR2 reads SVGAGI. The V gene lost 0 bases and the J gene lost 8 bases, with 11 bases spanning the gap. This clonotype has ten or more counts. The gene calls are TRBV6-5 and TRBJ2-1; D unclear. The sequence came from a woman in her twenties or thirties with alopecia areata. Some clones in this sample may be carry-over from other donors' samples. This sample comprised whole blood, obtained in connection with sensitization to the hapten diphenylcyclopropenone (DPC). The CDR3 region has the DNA TGTGCCAGCAGTTACTCGAAAATTTCCCATGAGCAGTTCTTC. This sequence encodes CASSYSKISHEQFF.